These 5 T cell receptor beta chains share one sample of origin, sequenced in a study of cytomegalovirus exposure and HLA in healthy donors. The PCR was carried out with 60 Vbeta primers and 13 Jbeta primers. TCRdb keeps only in-frame clones here, not all; method: immunoSEQ multiplex PCR. Among some 150,000 clones listed, 60% to 85% were seen once. The sequenced sample consisted of PBMCs. The receptors were sampled from a male donor in good health and CMV-seronegative.

CDR3 sequence: CASSLSWDRTYEQYF. As DNA, the CDR3 is TGTGCCAGCAGCTTGTCTTGGGACAGGACTTACGAGCAGTACTTC. The genes are TRBV7-2 and TRBJ2-7; 8 positions match TRBD1. Germline CDR1 reads SGHTA; CDR2 reads FQGNSA. With 3 bases clipped from V and 4 bases from J, the junction kept 8 bases outside the gene matches. This CDR3 region has 15 residues.

This clone has only a few counts. The genes are TRBV7-6 and TRBJ1-3; D is unclear. The ends were cut back, 2 bases at V and 3 bases at J, with 8 bases in the middle. This CDR3 has 14 amino acids. CDR1 is SGHVS, CDR2 FNYEAQ, per germline. This chain's CDR3 is CASSLSAGGNTIYF. Written as DNA, the CDR3 is TGTGCCAGCAGCTTAAGTGCGGGTGGAAACACCATATATTTT.

The chain carries TRBV6-5 and TRBJ1-1; D possibly corresponds to TRBD1 (5 bases). The V gene's germline CDR1 is MNHEY and CDR2 SVGAGI. This CDR3 has 16 amino acids. V was pared by 2 bases and J by 3 bases, with 16 bases between. DNA for the CDR3: TGTGCCAGCAGTTACGATCAGGGAAGTTGGGACACTGAAGCTTTCTTT. The encoded protein is CASSYDQGSWDTEAFF.

The chain carries TRBV2 and TRBJ1-1; 7 bases fit TRBD1. Trimming removed 6 bases from V and 8 bases from J; junction bases left unmatched: 9. CDR3 length: 13 amino acids. CDR1 and CDR2 from the germline V gene are SNHLY and FYNNEI. The CDR3 DNA sequence: TGTGCCAGCAGCGCAGAGAACAGGGGAGAAGCTTTCTTT. Encoded protein: CASSAENRGEAFF.

CDR3 region: CASSYAGGDGYTF. The CDR3 DNA follows: TGTGCCAGCAGTTACGCAGGGGGCGACGGCTACACCTTC. The rearrangement joins TRBV6-5 to TRBJ1-2, with TRBD1 identical over 8 bases. From germline, CDR1 is MNHEY and CDR2 SVGAGI. The CDR3 runs 13 residues. With V trimmed by 2 bases and J by 8 bases, 4 bases remained unmatched.